A single sample is the source of the 24 T cell receptor beta chains below, sequenced in a study of identical twins. TCRdb passed the 5' RACE reads through MiXCR, listing each CDR3 protein once. The sample carries roughly 750,000 distinct CDR3 sequences, about 20% recorded once. The sample was also linked to a second study, of T cells expressing NK-cell markers.

What was sequenced was PBMCs. These receptors came from a woman aged 18 to 35 in good health.

The chain joins TRBV9 to TRBJ2-3; 8 nucleotides align to TRBD2. The CDR3 loop spans 16 amino acids. Per the germline V gene, CDR1 is SGDLS and CDR2 is YYNGEE. V was clipped by 0 bases and J by 1 base; unmatched bases: 4. The CDR3, as DNA: TGTGCCAGCAGCGTAGATGATAGCGGGGGCACAGATACGCAGTATTTT. Translating it yields CASSVDDSGGTDTQYF.

This clonotype was found many times. This sequence joins TRBV20-1 and TRBJ1-2, with no clear D. This CDR3 is built from 12 residues. V was trimmed by 2 bases and J by 3 bases, leaving 7 bases between them. In germline, CDR1 is DFQATT, CDR2 SNEGSKA (reference sequence). CDR3 nucleotide sequence: TGCAGTGCTAGAACCCAGGACTATGGCTACACCTTC. Amino acid sequence: CSARTQDYGYTF.

This clonotype was seen only a few times. The chain uses TRBV5-4 and TRBJ1-2; D is possibly TRBD1 (6 bases). Looked up from germline, CDR1 is SGHNT and CDR2 is YYREEE (reference sequence). Trimming left V 0 bases short and J 4 bases short, with 13 bases between. This CDR3 has 15 residues. This CDR3 is CASSLAQGGSYGYTF. CDR3 sequence (DNA): TGTGCCAGCAGCTTGGCACAAGGGGGTAGCTATGGCTACACCTTC.

This clonotype has only a few counts. This chain links TRBV12-3 or TRBV12-4 with TRBJ2-3, with D maybe TRBD2 (6 bases). The CDR3 runs 15 residues. V was pared by 2 bases and J by 3 bases, with 12 bases between. The CDR3 sequence is CASSLIGGATDTQYF. CDR3 in DNA: TGTGCCAGCAGTTTAATCGGGGGAGCAACAGATACGCAGTATTTT.

This clonotype has a handful of counts. V usage is TRBV20-1 and J usage is TRBJ1-4; D is unclear. Trimming took off 0 bases at V and 8 bases at J, with 16 bases between the two ends. Germline lookup yields CDR1 DFQATT and CDR2 SNEGSKA (reference sequence). The CDR3 sequence is 15 residues long. CDR3 in amino acids: CSARDGGRVGEKLFF. CDR3 DNA: TGCAGTGCTAGAGATGGTGGAAGGGTAGGCGAAAAACTGTTTTTT.

This clonotype was seen a handful of times. The chain recombines TRBV7-2 with TRBJ2-5, with D perhaps matching TRBD1 (5 bases). Trimming shortened V by 6 bases and J by 4 bases, and 9 bases separated the two germline ends. There are 12 residues in the CDR3. Per germline, CDR1 SGHTA and CDR2 FQGNSA. The CDR3 DNA is TGTGCCAGCAGGGGTACAGGAGAGACCCAGTACTTC. It codes for CASRGTGETQYF.

This clonotype was counted between two and nine times. The chain couples TRBV20-1 to TRBJ2-1, with 11 nucleotides matching TRBD2. The germline V gene encodes CDR1 DFQATT and CDR2 SNEGSKA (reference sequence). The CDR3 sequence is 13 residues long. V was clipped by 4 bases and J by 11 bases; unmatched bases: 7. CDR3 coding DNA: TGCAGTGCTACAGCGGGACTAGCGGAGAAGCAGTTCTTC. This sequence encodes CSATAGLAEKQFF.

The CDR3 here is CASSLVGTGYNEQFF. CDR3 sequence (DNA): TGTGCCAGCAGCTTGGTTGGGACAGGCTACAATGAGCAGTTCTTC. The chain links TRBV5-6 to TRBJ2-1; TRBD1 matches at 8 bases. Per germline, CDR1 SGHDT and CDR2 YYEEEE. V gave up 0 bases and J gave up 3 bases; unmatched junction bases: 2. This CDR3 has 15 amino acids. The whole variable domain, remainder taken from reference TRBV5-6 and TRBJ2-1, is DAGVTQSPTHLIKTRGQQVTLRCSPKSGHDTVSWYQQALGQGPQFIFQYYEEEERQRGNFPDRFSGHQFPNYSSELNVNALLLGDSALYLCASSLVGTGYNEQFFGPGTRLTVL.

This clonotype was observed a handful of times. The rearrangement joins TRBV7-6 to TRBJ2-2; TRBD1 or TRBD2 may be the D gene (7 bases each). The germline gives CDR1 SGHVS, CDR2 FNYEAQ. V was trimmed by 8 bases and J by 5 bases, leaving 18 bases between them. The CDR3 has 15 amino acids. CDR3: CASSTGAGETGELFF. DNA of the CDR3: TGTGCCAGCTCCACAGGGGCGGGGGAAACCGGGGAGCTGTTTTTT.

This clonotype was detected a few times. The chain couples TRBV4-3 to TRBJ1-5; 10 bases line up with TRBD1. CDR1 is LGHNA, CDR2 YSLEER, per germline. V lost 1 base to trimming and J lost 8 bases; unmatched junction nucleotides: 2. The CDR3 extends over 14 amino acids. CDR3 in DNA: TGCGCCAGCAGCCAAGGGACAGGGGGGAAGCCCCAGCATTTT. It specifies CASSQGTGGKPQHF.

This sequence joins TRBV9 and TRBJ2-1, with D unresolved. The CDR3 loop spans 14 amino acids. The V gene's germline CDR1 is SGDLS and CDR2 YYNGEE. The V end was cut by 0 bases, the J end by 6 bases, with 10 bases between. CDR3 amino acids: CASSVVSRPNEQFF. CDR3 bases: TGTGCCAGCAGCGTAGTGTCTAGGCCCAATGAGCAGTTCTTC.

This clonotype was seen only a few times. This chain joins TRBV10-3 and TRBJ2-5; possibly TRBD1 or TRBD2 for D (6 bases each). The ends were cut back, 7 bases at V and 3 bases at J, with 12 bases in the middle. The CDR3 is 13 residues long. CDR1 is ENHRY and CDR2 is SYGVKD in the germline V gene. CDR3 DNA: TGTGCCATCAAAGAGGGGGGCGAAGAGACCCAGTACTTC. Its protein product is CAIKEGGEETQYF.

The chain employs TRBV7-8 and TRBJ2-1; TRBD2 is a possible D gene (6 bases). The germline CDR1 and CDR2 sequences are SGHVS and FQNEAQ. V gave up 4 bases and J gave up 8 bases, with 9 bases separating them. The CDR3 length is 12 residues. The CDR3 spells CASSWDWDEQFF. CDR3 coding DNA: TGTGCCAGCAGCTGGGACTGGGATGAGCAGTTCTTC.

This clonotype was found a few times. The V gene is TRBV6-4, the J gene TRBJ2-3; 12 nucleotides align to TRBD2. Germline V gene lookup returns CDR1 MRHNA and CDR2 SNTAGT. This CDR3 has 15 residues. V lost 5 bases and J lost 6; bases outside the gene matches: 6. This CDR3 reads CASSRTSGTGDTQYF. The CDR3 DNA is TGTGCCAGCAGTCGGACTAGCGGGACGGGGGATACGCAGTATTTT.

This clonotype was found many times. This chain uses TRBV6-5 with TRBJ2-1; tentatively, D is TRBD2 (6 bases). The CDR3 extends over 15 amino acids. Deletions cut 0 bases from V and 7 bases from J, with 13 bases between. The germline V gene has CDR1 MNHEY and CDR2 SVGAGI. CDR3 sequence (DNA): TGTGCCAGCAGTTACTCGAGGTACGGAGGGAATGAGCAGTTCTTC. Translation: CASSYSRYGGNEQFF.

The rearrangement joins TRBV15 to TRBJ2-3; a weak D match, TRBD1 (5 bases). Germline CDR1 reads LNHNV; CDR2 reads YYDKDF (reference sequence). The V end was cut by 9 bases, the J end by 0 bases, with 7 bases between. This CDR3 has 12 amino acids. In DNA form, the CDR3 reads TGTGCCACGAGACAGAGCACAGATACGCAGTATTTT. Its protein product is CATRQSTDTQYF. Full variable domain (outside the CDR3, taken from reference TRBV15 and TRBJ2-3): DAMVIQNPRYQVTQFGKPVTLSCSQTLNHNVMYWYQQKSSQAPKLLFHYYDKDFNNEADTPDNFQSRRPNTSFCFLDIRSPGLGDTAMYLCATRQSTDTQYFGPGTRLTVL.

The rearrangement joins TRBV6-1 to TRBJ1-2, with unresolved D. The CDR3 loop spans 19 amino acids. The ends were cut back, 6 bases at V and 1 base at J, with 27 bases in the middle. Germline CDR1 reads MNHNS; CDR2 reads SASEGT. As DNA, the CDR3 is TGTGCCAGCAGCGGACCCCTCGGAGGGTTGGGAGACTATAACTATGGCTACACCTTC. Residues: CASSGPLGGLGDYNYGYTF.

This clonotype was counted many times. CDR3 in amino acids: CASSEGHLTDTQYF. The DNA of the CDR3 is TGCGCCAGCAGTGAGGGACATCTCACAGATACGCAGTATTTT. V gene TRBV10-1 combines with J gene TRBJ2-3; perhaps TRBD1 as D (5 bases). V shed 2 bases and J shed 2 bases, with 8 bases lying between them. The CDR3 has 14 amino acids. Germline V CDR1 and CDR2: WNHNN, SYGVQD (reference sequence).

The rearrangement uses TRBV7-9 and TRBJ1-1, with D possibly matching TRBD1 (6 bases). V was cut by 5 bases and J by 1 base, with 11 bases left in between. This CDR3 contains 14 residues. The germline gives CDR1 SEHNR, CDR2 FQNEAQ (reference sequence). This chain's CDR3 is CASSEIGGNTEAFF. In DNA, the CDR3 is TGTGCCAGCAGCGAGATAGGGGGGAACACTGAAGCTTTCTTT.

The CDR3 loop reads CSAPVPNTEAFF. The CDR3 DNA is TGCAGTGCTCCAGTTCCGAACACTGAAGCTTTCTTT. This chain connects TRBV20-1 to TRBJ1-1; no definite D call. CDR1 DFQATT and CDR2 SNEGSKA come from the germline V gene (reference sequence). The CDR3 length is 12 residues. Trimming took off 5 bases at V and 1 base at J, with 8 bases between the two ends.

The CDR3 nucleotides read TGCGCCAGCAGCCAAGATTACTCTGGAAACACCATATATTTT. This gives the protein CASSQDYSGNTIYF. The chain is built from TRBV4-1 and TRBJ1-3; no clear D. V was cut by 0 bases and J by 0 bases, with 3 bases left in between. This CDR3 region has 14 residues. Per the germline V gene, CDR1 is MGHRA and CDR2 is YSYEKL.

This clonotype was observed a handful of times. The chain employs TRBV6-5 and TRBJ2-1; D is unclear. The CDR3 consists of 14 residues. V shed 2 bases and J shed 6 bases, with 11 bases lying between them. Germline CDR1 is MNHEY and CDR2 is SVGAGI. CDR3 residues: CASSYRTGPNEQFF. CDR3 in DNA: TGTGCCAGCAGTTACCGTACGGGCCCCAATGAGCAGTTCTTC.

About this clonotype: Its ends do not fully match the called genes, so a read error is possible. V and J are TRBV12-3 or TRBV12-4 and TRBJ1-4, with D possibly matching TRBD1 (5 bases). The length of the CDR3 is 13 residues. CDR3 sequence reads: CASSRRGNDKLFF. CDR3 nucleotides: TGTGCCAGCAGTCGTCGGGGGAATGACAAACTGTTTTTT.

This clonotype was seen more than once but under ten times. The chain carries TRBV5-1 and TRBJ1-4; tentatively, D is TRBD1 (5 bases). Germline V gene lookup returns CDR1 SGHRS and CDR2 YFSETQ. This CDR3 spans 16 amino acids. The ends were cut back, 0 bases at V and 8 bases at J, with 17 bases in the middle. For the CDR3, the DNA is TGCGCCAGCAGCTTGGGGGGGACGCCGGGGCAAGAAAAACTGTTTTTT. Its protein product is CASSLGGTPGQEKLFF.